A selection of T cell receptor beta chains follows, all from one sample in a study of cytomegalovirus exposure and HLA in healthy donors. Sequenced by immunoSEQ multiplex PCR; TCRdb stores in-frame clones only, minus some. The sample carries more than 150,000 clones, 82% recorded once. Material for sequencing was PBMCs. The receptors originated from a woman aged 45-65 years in good health and CMV-seropositive. Both conserved end residues are part of each CDR3. A D gene is named only where the DNA matches it firmly. Not every row has a clone size; where given, it reads once, few, many or a size class.

cdr3_nt cdr3_aa j_call d_call v_call clone_size
TGCGCCAGCAGCCAAGATAGCGGAGCGGGGGGCTACAATGAGCAGTTCTTC CASSQDSGAGGYNEQFF TRBJ2-1 TRBD2 TRBV4-3 -
TGTGCCAGCAGCCCTCCCCTAGGTAGGGAGGGTTTCTCTGAAGCTTTCTTT CASSPPLGREGFSEAFF TRBJ1-1 - TRBV7-2 -
TGTGCCAGCAGTCTAACTAGCGGGGGGGCGGGAGATACGCAGTATTTT CASSLTSGGAGDTQYF TRBJ2-3 TRBD2 TRBV6-6 -
TGTGCCAGCAGTATCAGGACAGGCTACGAGCAGTACTTC CASSIRTGYEQYF TRBJ2-7 - TRBV21-1 -
TGCGCCAGCAGGGGTGTCGCGGGGGGGCCCTACACAGATACGCAGTATTTT CASRGVAGGPYTDTQYF TRBJ2-3 TRBD2 TRBV10-1 -
TGTGCCAGCACCGAGGGAGGGTGGGAGCAGTACTTC CASTEGGWEQYF TRBJ2-7 TRBD2 TRBV2 -
TGTGCCTGGAGTGCAATCCTAATCGAAAACGACAGGGGGCAAGCTTTCTTT CAWSAILIENDRGQAFF TRBJ1-1 TRBD1 TRBV30 once
TGTGCCAGTAGTATTGGCGGGGGGAAATCCTACGAGCAGTACTTC CASSIGGGKSYEQYF TRBJ2-7 TRBD2 TRBV19 -
TGTGCCAGCAGCGTAGGGGGTGTGGGGGGGCGGAATGGCTACACCTTC CASSVGGVGGRNGYTF TRBJ1-2 - TRBV9 -
TGTGCCAGCAGCGTAGAAGGGAGGGGCCGGTCTAGCACAGATACGCAGTATTTT CASSVEGRGRSSTDTQYF TRBJ2-3 TRBD2 TRBV9 -
TGTGCCAGCAGTGAATCGAGTCGAGGGAATGGCTACACCTTC CASSESSRGNGYTF TRBJ1-2 - TRBV2 -
TGTGCCAGCAGTGGTAACAGGGGAATTCCCACCGGGGAGCTGTTTTTT CASSGNRGIPTGELFF TRBJ2-2 TRBD1 TRBV6-1 -
TGTGCCAGCTCACCGGGACAGGGTACCTACGAGCAGTACTTC CASSPGQGTYEQYF TRBJ2-7 TRBD1 TRBV18 -
TGTGCCACCGACAGGGTTGGCACTGAAGCTTTCTTT CATDRVGTEAFF TRBJ1-1 TRBD1 TRBV2 -
TGTGCCAGTAGTTTGGCGCGGGACAGGGAAAGGGATGAGCAGTTCTTC CASSLARDRERDEQFF TRBJ2-1 TRBD1 TRBV19 -
TGCAGCGTTCAAACAGGACAAGCTTTCTTT CSVQTGQAFF TRBJ1-1 - TRBV29-1 few
TGTGCCTGGAGTGTCCGTGGGGGGGGCTACACCTTC CAWSVRGGGYTF TRBJ1-2 - TRBV30 once
TGTGCCAAAAGAGGGGGTTCCGGGGAGCTGTTTTTT CAKRGGSGELFF TRBJ2-2 - TRBV2 few
TGTGCCAGCAGTGAGAACAGCAAAATCACCGGGGAGCTGTTTTTT CASSENSKITGELFF TRBJ2-2 - TRBV2 few
TGTGCCAGCAGCCAGATAGGAGTTGAGGAGAAACTGTTTTTT CASSQIGVEEKLFF TRBJ1-4 - TRBV14 once
TGTGCCAGCAGTCTGATAGCGGGGGGGCTTGAGACCCAGTACTTC CASSLIAGGLETQYF TRBJ2-5 TRBD2 TRBV27 -
TGCGCCAGCAGCTTGGGCGGTCTAGCGGACACAGATACGCAGTATTTT CASSLGGLADTDTQYF TRBJ2-3 TRBD2 TRBV5-1 -
TGTGCCAGCAGGAAGACAGGGGAGCATGGCTACACCTTC CASRKTGEHGYTF TRBJ1-2 TRBD1 TRBV6-1 once
TGTGCCAGCAGTTACTTTACGTTACAGGGTGGCGAGCAGTACTTC CASSYFTLQGGEQYF TRBJ2-7 - TRBV6-6 -
TGTGCCAGCAGCGACAGCTCCCGTTATGAAAAACTGTTTTTT CASSDSSRYEKLFF TRBJ1-4 - TRBV6-1 -
TGCGCCAGCAGCTTCTCAGCGGAAGGGACAGGTCGTTATGGCTACACCTTC CASSFSAEGTGRYGYTF TRBJ1-2 TRBD1 TRBV5-1 -